This record concerns one T cell receptor (beta chain) sequence. Its antigen is unidentified. These data originate in a study of shared clonotypes between healthy human individuals. Across the whole study: In total, the donors were a couple of women and a few men aged 18 to 49.

Notes on the study in general: The researchers took only blood, and tissue repertoires probably look different.

Using immunoSEQ multiplex PCR, the repertoire was profiled, and TCRdb retains in-frame clones only, with some absent. The repertoire holds under 1,900,000 clones, with approximately 98.5% as singletons. Trimming pared 3 bases from V and 6 bases from J, leaving 14 bases between. CDR3 length: 14 amino acids. Per germline, CDR1 LNHDA and CDR2 SQIVND (reference sequence). Sequences were obtained from naive CD4+ T cells sorted from blood. Subset noted: CD45RA+ positively selected. The clonotype originates from a man between 25 and 39 years old in good health. The rearrangement links TRBV19 to TRBJ1-2; possible D gene TRBD1, 5 bases. CDR3 residues: CASSITGWDDGYTF. The CDR3 coding sequence is TGTGCCAGTAGTATTACAGGATGGGACGATGGCTACACCTTC.